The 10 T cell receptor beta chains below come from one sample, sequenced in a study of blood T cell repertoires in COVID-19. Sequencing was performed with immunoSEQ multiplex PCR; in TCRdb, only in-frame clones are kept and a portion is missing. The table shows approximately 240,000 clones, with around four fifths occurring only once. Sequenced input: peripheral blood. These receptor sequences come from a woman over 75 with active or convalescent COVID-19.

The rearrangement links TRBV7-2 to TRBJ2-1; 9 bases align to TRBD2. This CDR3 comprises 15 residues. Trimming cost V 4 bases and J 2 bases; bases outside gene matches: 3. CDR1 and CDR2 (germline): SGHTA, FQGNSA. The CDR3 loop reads CASSSGLAPYNEQFF. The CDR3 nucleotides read TGTGCCAGCAGCTCCGGACTAGCGCCCTACAATGAGCAGTTCTTC.

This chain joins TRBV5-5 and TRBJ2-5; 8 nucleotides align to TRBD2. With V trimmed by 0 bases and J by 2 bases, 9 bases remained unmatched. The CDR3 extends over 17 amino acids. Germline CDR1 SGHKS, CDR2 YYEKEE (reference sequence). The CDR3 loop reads CASSLALGRGEQETQYF. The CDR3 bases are TGTGCCAGCAGCTTGGCGCTCGGGAGGGGGGAACAAGAGACCCAGTACTTC.

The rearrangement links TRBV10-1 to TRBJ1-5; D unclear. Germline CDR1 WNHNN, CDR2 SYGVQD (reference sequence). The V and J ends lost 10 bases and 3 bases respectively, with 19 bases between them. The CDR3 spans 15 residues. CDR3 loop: CAIPTVEGYNQPQHF. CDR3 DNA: TGCGCCATTCCGACCGTCGAGGGCTACAATCAGCCCCAGCATTTT.

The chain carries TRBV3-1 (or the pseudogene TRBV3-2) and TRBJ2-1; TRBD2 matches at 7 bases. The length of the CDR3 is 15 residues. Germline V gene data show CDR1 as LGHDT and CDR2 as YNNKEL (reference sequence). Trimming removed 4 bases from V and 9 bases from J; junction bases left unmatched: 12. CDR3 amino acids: CASSLSFREEGEQFF. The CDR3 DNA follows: TGTGCCAGCAGCCTAAGCTTTCGGGAGGAGGGTGAGCAGTTCTTC.

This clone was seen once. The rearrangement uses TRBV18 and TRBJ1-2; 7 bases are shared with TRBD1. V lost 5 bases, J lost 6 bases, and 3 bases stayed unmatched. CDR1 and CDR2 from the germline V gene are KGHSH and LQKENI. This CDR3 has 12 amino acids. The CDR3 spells CASSYTGDGYTF. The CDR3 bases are TGTGCCAGCTCATATACAGGGGATGGCTACACCTTC.

In nucleotides, the CDR3 is TGTGCCAGTAGTATCGAACACACGAGGGTTGGATCCCAAGAGACCCAGTACTTC. Protein sequence: CASSIEHTRVGSQETQYF. The chain uses TRBV19 and TRBJ2-5; possible D gene TRBD2, 5 bases. The CDR3 has 18 residues. V was cut by 3 bases and J by 1 base, with 21 bases left in between. Germline V gene sequence: CDR1 LNHDA, CDR2 SQIVND (reference sequence).

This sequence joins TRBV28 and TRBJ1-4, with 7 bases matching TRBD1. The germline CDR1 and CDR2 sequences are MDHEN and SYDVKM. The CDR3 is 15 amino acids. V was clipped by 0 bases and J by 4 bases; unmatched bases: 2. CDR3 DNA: TGTGCCAGCAGTTTATGGCAGGGGGGTAATGAAAAACTGTTTTTT. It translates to CASSLWQGGNEKLFF. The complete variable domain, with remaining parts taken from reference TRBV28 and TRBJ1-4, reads DVKVTQSSRYLVKRTGEKVFLECVQDMDHENMFWYRQDPGLGLRLIYFSYDVKMKEKGDIPEGYSVSREKKERFSLILESASTNQTSMYLCASSLWQGGNEKLFFGSGTQLSVL.

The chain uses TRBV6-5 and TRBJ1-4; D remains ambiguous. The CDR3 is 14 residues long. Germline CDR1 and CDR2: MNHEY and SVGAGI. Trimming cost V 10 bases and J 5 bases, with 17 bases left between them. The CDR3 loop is CATSVSRQNEKLFF. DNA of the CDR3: TGTGCCACCTCTGTCAGTCGTCAGAATGAAAAACTGTTTTTT.

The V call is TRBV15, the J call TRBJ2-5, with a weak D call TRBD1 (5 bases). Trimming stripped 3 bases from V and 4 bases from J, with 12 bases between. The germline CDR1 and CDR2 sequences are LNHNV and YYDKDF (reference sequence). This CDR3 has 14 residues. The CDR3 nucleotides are TGTGCCACCAGCAGGGTTCAGGGCGGAGAGACCCAGTACTTC. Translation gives CATSRVQGGETQYF.

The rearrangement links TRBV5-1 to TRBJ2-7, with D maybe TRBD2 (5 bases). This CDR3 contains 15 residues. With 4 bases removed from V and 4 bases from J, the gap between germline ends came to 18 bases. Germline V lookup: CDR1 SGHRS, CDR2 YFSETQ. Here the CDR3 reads CASSPGSQPTYEQYF. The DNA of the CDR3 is TGCGCCAGCAGCCCGGGGTCCCAACCAACGTACGAGCAGTACTTC.